The 2 T cell receptor beta chains in this list originate from one sample, sequenced in a study of T cell responses to AZD1222 COVID-19 vaccine. Some clones are missing from TCRdb's copy, which holds only in-frame ones; the method was immunoSEQ multiplex PCR. Of some 150,000 clones listed, 90% are singletons. Sample: peripheral blood, taken on day 0 of AZD1222 vaccination. The receptors were gathered from an adult in good health.

This rearrangement joins TRBV5-1 to TRBJ1-1, with D possibly TRBD1 on 6 matching bases. CDR3 size: 13 residues. Germline V gene lookup returns CDR1 SGHRS and CDR2 YFSETQ. V was pared by 7 bases and J by 0 bases, with 10 bases between. CDR3 loop: CASSDRLNTEAFF. The CDR3, as DNA: TGCGCCAGCTCGGACAGACTGAACACTGAAGCTTTCTTT.

The DNA of the CDR3 is TGTGCCAGCAGTGTAAAAACAGGAGTCTATGGCTACACCTTC. Protein: CASSVKTGVYGYTF. This rearrangement joins TRBV27 to TRBJ1-2, with TRBD1 as a possible D gene (5 bases). Per the germline V gene, CDR1 is MNHEY and CDR2 is SMNVEV (reference sequence). The CDR3 consists of 14 residues. Trimming took 5 bases from V and 4 from J, leaving 14 bases between them.